These T cell receptor beta chains were read from a single sample in a study of blood T cell repertoires in COVID-19. Profiling relied on immunoSEQ multiplex PCR, and the TCRdb table lists in-frame clones only, not all of them. The sample has more than 140,000 clones; 65% to 90% are singletons. Material: peripheral blood. The receptors come from a woman between 45 and 65 years old in a cohort sampled during active or convalescent COVID-19. CDR3s include the opening cysteine and the closing phenylalanine or tryptophan. The D gene is left open where the match is weak. A row's size may be missing; if present it is once, few, many or a size class.

v_gene	len	j_gene	d_gene	abundance	CDR3nt	CDR3aa
TRBV18	15	TRBJ1-1	NA	once	TGTGCCAGCTCACCCTTGAGCAGGGGCTTAGCTGAAGCTTTCTTT	CASSPLSRGLAEAFF
TRBV12-5	12	TRBJ2-3	TRBD2	NA	TGTGCTGAGCGGGGGAACACAGATACGCAGTATTTT	CAERGNTDTQYF
TRBV6-5	14	TRBJ1-2	NA	NA	TGTGCCAGCAGAGACACAGGAGCTAACTATGGCTACACCTTC	CASRDTGANYGYTF
TRBV11-2	14	TRBJ1-2	NA	NA	TGTGCCAGCAGCTTAGAGGGGCAGGGCTATGGCTACACCTTC	CASSLEGQGYGYTF
TRBV19	12	TRBJ1-2	TRBD1	NA	TGTGCCAGTAGAGAACAGGGGGATGGCTACACCTTC	CASREQGDGYTF
TRBV7-2	13	TRBJ1-2	NA	NA	TGTGCCAGCAGCCCCATCCTAAACTATGGCTACACCTTC	CASSPILNYGYTF
TRBV18	15	TRBJ1-4	TRBD1	NA	TGTGCCAGCTCACTGGGACAGGGGTCTAATGAAAAACTGTTTTTT	CASSLGQGSNEKLFF
TRBV6-5	15	TRBJ2-1	NA	NA	TGTGCCAGCAGTCCCCGGGACTTCCGGAACAATGAGCAGTTCTTC	CASSPRDFRNNEQFF
TRBV5-1	18	TRBJ2-1	NA	NA	TGCGCCAGCAGCTTGGAGCATTACGGGGTCAGCTCCTACAATGAGCAGTTCTTC	CASSLEHYGVSSYNEQFF
TRBV29-1	11	TRBJ2-3	NA	NA	TGCAGCGTTAAGGGGGCAGATACGCAGTATTTT	CSVKGADTQYF
TRBV7-9	14	TRBJ2-1	NA	once	TGTGCCAGCAGCTTAGACCAGGGTAGTAATGAGCAGTTCTTC	CASSLDQGSNEQFF
TRBV11-2	18	TRBJ2-3	TRBD2	NA	TGTGCCAGCAGCTTAGCTTGGGTAGCGGGGGGCCGAACTAATACGCAGTATTTT	CASSLAWVAGGRTNTQYF
TRBV24-1	19	TRBJ2-6	TRBD1	NA	TGTGCCACCAGTGATTTACCCGGGACAGGGGGAGCAGGGGCCAACGTCCTGACTTTC	CATSDLPGTGGAGANVLTF
TRBV15	14	TRBJ1-1	NA	NA	TGTGCCACCAGCTCCCACGGACTGAGCACTGAAGCTTTCTTT	CATSSHGLSTEAFF
TRBV28	15	TRBJ2-7	NA	NA	TGTGCCAGCAGTTTAAGGGAGGCTCTTGGATACGAGCAGTACTTC	CASSLREALGYEQYF
TRBV19	14	TRBJ1-2	TRBD1	once	TGTGCCAGTAGTGACGGACAGGGCAGGGATGGCTACACCTTC	CASSDGQGRDGYTF
TRBV12-2	17	TRBJ2-1	NA	NA	TGTGCAAGTCGCTTAGGTTGGACTAGCGGGGGGGCCGATGAGCAGTTCTTC	CASRLGWTSGGADEQFF
TRBV7-2	13	TRBJ2-7	NA	NA	TGTGCCAGCAGGGACCGGGGCTCCTACGAGCAGTACTTC	CASRDRGSYEQYF
TRBV18	13	TRBJ2-2	NA	NA	TGTGCCAGCTCAAGGGGGAACACCGGGGAGCTGTTTTTT	CASSRGNTGELFF
TRBV5-5	13	TRBJ1-6	TRBD1	few	TGTGCCAGTTCGGGGACAGAAAATTCACCCCTCCACTTT	CASSGTENSPLHF
TRBV14	13	TRBJ1-1	NA	NA	TGTGCCAGCAGCTATCAGGTATCCACTGAAGCTTTCTTT	CASSYQVSTEAFF
TRBV11-2	15	TRBJ1-2	NA	NA	TGTGCCAGCAGGGCCGCGGGGGGAATGAACTTGGGCTACACCTTC	CASRAAGGMNLGYTF
TRBV19	16	TRBJ1-3	NA	NA	TGTGCCAGTAGTGCCCGCTGGGCCGGCTCTGGAAACACCATATATTTT	CASSARWAGSGNTIYF
TRBV19	17	TRBJ1-2	TRBD1	few	TGTGCCAGTAGTATGGGACAGCGGAGCTCGTCTAACTATGGCTACACCTTC	CASSMGQRSSSNYGYTF
TRBV6-5	15	TRBJ1-6	NA	NA	TGTGCCAGCAGACAGGTTTATACCGATAATTCACCCCTCCACTTT	CASRQVYTDNSPLHF
TRBV11-2	12	TRBJ2-7	NA	NA	TGTGCCAGCAGCTCCTGGCCGATTGAGCAGTACTTC	CASSSWPIEQYF
TRBV11-2	19	TRBJ2-3	TRBD2	NA	TGTGCCAGTGCCCATGGTTGGTGGACTAGCGGAACTAGCACAGATACGCAGTATTTT	CASAHGWWTSGTSTDTQYF
TRBV6-2/TRBV6-3	15	TRBJ1-1	TRBD1	NA	TGTGCCAGCAGTACAGGGGGTACCTTGAACACTGAAGCTTTCTTT	CASSTGGTLNTEAFF
TRBV7-2	15	TRBJ2-7	NA	once	TGTGCCAGCAGCTTAGCTTTTGGGGGCCAGTACGAGCAGTACTTC	CASSLAFGGQYEQYF
TRBV7-8	16	TRBJ2-5	TRBD2	NA	TGTGCCAGCAGCTTAGGCCGGGGGGTATTTCAAGAGACCCAGTACTTC	CASSLGRGVFQETQYF
TRBV11-2	15	TRBJ1-2	NA	once	TGTGCCAGCAGCTTTGCGGGGAACTATAACTATGGCTACACCTTC	CASSFAGNYNYGYTF
TRBV5-6	17	TRBJ1-5	TRBD1	NA	TGTGCCAGCAGCTACCGGACAGGGCGACGCAGCAATCAGCCCCAGCATTTT	CASSYRTGRRSNQPQHF
TRBV7-2	14	TRBJ1-2	TRBD1	NA	TGTGCCAGCAGCCCGCGGACAGGGGACTATGGCTACACCTTC	CASSPRTGDYGYTF
TRBV10-2	16	TRBJ2-5	TRBD2	NA	TGCGCCAGCAGAGACTGGACTAGCGGGGACCAAGAGACCCAGTACTTC	CASRDWTSGDQETQYF
TRBV6-5	11	TRBJ2-1	NA	NA	TGTGCCAGCACTAGTTTAGGTGAGCAGTTCTTC	CASTSLGEQFF
TRBV15	16	TRBJ1-4	TRBD1	NA	TGTGCCACCAGCAGAGGCCAGGGGGCCCCGGATGAAAAACTGTTTTTT	CATSRGQGAPDEKLFF
TRBV6-5	15	TRBJ1-2	NA	once	TGTGCCAGCAGGCCGACCGGGACATCTAACTATGGCTACACCTTC	CASRPTGTSNYGYTF
TRBV5-1	12	TRBJ2-5	TRBD1	NA	TGCGCCAGCAGGACAGGGGGGGAGACCCAGTACTTC	CASRTGGETQYF
TRBV7-8	17	TRBJ1-4	NA	NA	TGTGCCAGCAGTTCTCGTAATGCCGGGGCAACTAATGAAAAACTGTTTTTT	CASSSRNAGATNEKLFF
TRBV12-3/TRBV12-4	13	TRBJ1-1	NA	NA	TGTGCCAGCAATGTATACAGGGACACTGAAGCTTTCTTT	CASNVYRDTEAFF
TRBV30	17	TRBJ2-6	TRBD1	NA	TGTGCCTGGACGAAGGACAGGGTCCGTTCTGGGGCCAACGTCCTGACTTTC	CAWTKDRVRSGANVLTF
TRBV13	14	TRBJ1-2	TRBD1	NA	TGTGCCAGCAGCTGGGACAGGGGGCTTGGTGGCTACACCTTC	CASSWDRGLGGYTF
TRBV3-1/TRBV3-2	15	TRBJ1-4	TRBD1	many	TGTGCCAGCAGCCAAGGGACAGGGGGCGCTGAAAAACTGTTTTTT	CASSQGTGGAEKLFF
TRBV5-4	13	TRBJ2-3	NA	NA	TGTGCCAGCAGTTCCGGGGGCACAGATACGCAGTATTTT	CASSSGGTDTQYF
TRBV4-2	16	TRBJ2-3	TRBD2	NA	TGTGCCAGCAGCCTAGCGGGGGGGCAGGGAACAGATACGCAGTATTTT	CASSLAGGQGTDTQYF
TRBV10-3	13	TRBJ1-1	NA	NA	TGTGCCATCAGAGGACAGAGGAACACTGAAGCTTTCTTT	CAIRGQRNTEAFF
TRBV20-1	11	TRBJ2-3	NA	NA	TGCAGTGCTAGACGTACAGATACGCAGTATTTT	CSARRTDTQYF
TRBV5-1	15	TRBJ1-4	TRBD1	NA	TGCGCCAGCAGCGCCGACAGGGGAGATTCTGAAAAACTGTTTTTT	CASSADRGDSEKLFF
TRBV19	13	TRBJ1-2	NA	NA	TGTGCCAGTAGTATAGGACTGGGTTTTGGCTACACCTTC	CASSIGLGFGYTF
TRBV7-2	14	TRBJ2-7	TRBD1	NA	TGTGCCAGCAGCTTTCAGGGGGCTTCCCCCGAGCAGTACTTC	CASSFQGASPEQYF
TRBV11-3	15	TRBJ2-1	NA	NA	TGTGCCAGCTGGGGGTGGACAGAAACCTACAATGAGCAGTTCTTC	CASWGWTETYNEQFF
TRBV19	15	TRBJ2-2	TRBD1	NA	TGTGCCAGTAGTATTGAGACAGGGTACACCGGGGAGCTGTTTTTT	CASSIETGYTGELFF
TRBV7-2	14	TRBJ2-1	TRBD1	NA	TGTGCCAGCAGCCTGGGAGACAGGGGCAATGAGCAGTTCTTC	CASSLGDRGNEQFF
TRBV6-5	11	TRBJ2-6	NA	few	TGTGCCACTTCTGGGGCCAACGTCCTGACTTTC	CATSGANVLTF
TRBV5-4	15	TRBJ2-3	NA	NA	TGTGCCAGCAGCTCAGAATGGACAGATTCAGATACGCAGTATTTT	CASSSEWTDSDTQYF
TRBV4-1	18	TRBJ1-1	TRBD1	NA	TGCGCCAGCAGCCAAGATTGGACAGGGAGAGTTCGGGACACTGAAGCTTTCTTT	CASSQDWTGRVRDTEAFF
TRBV27	14	TRBJ2-7	TRBD2	NA	TGTGCCAGCAGTTTAGCGACTAGCGGGGGTGAGCAGTACTTC	CASSLATSGGEQYF